Listed here are 11 T cell receptor beta chains from one sample, sequenced in a study of blood T cell repertoires in COVID-19. The repertoire was sequenced with immunoSEQ multiplex PCR; TCRdb's copy has only in-frame clones and lacks some. The sample yields some 300,000 clones, about 90% seen once. Source material: PBMCs or T cells enriched from blood (not recorded which). All receptors derive from a woman aged 50 to 60 who had been exposed to COVID-19.

This clone was counted a single time. This sequence joins TRBV6-5 and TRBJ1-4; possibly TRBD1 for D (5 bases). The ends were cut back, 0 bases at V and 8 bases at J, with 16 bases in the middle. Germline V gene sequence: CDR1 MNHEY, CDR2 SVGAGI. This CDR3 comprises 16 residues. DNA of the CDR3: TGTGCCAGCAGTTACTCTGGCGGATACGGGGGGGAAAAACTGTTTTTT. Translated, it gives CASSYSGGYGGEKLFF.

This clone came up once. The chain uses TRBV7-6 and TRBJ1-2; no clear D. V lost 1 base and J 2 bases, leaving 8 bases between the germline ends. Germline CDR1 is SGHVS and CDR2 is FNYEAQ. The CDR3 is 14 residues long. CDR3 in DNA: TGTGCCAGCAGCTTAGATGGCGGGAACTATGGCTACACCTTC. Protein product: CASSLDGGNYGYTF.

The chain uses TRBV3-1 (or the pseudogene TRBV3-2) and TRBJ1-4; D remains unclear. The CDR3 loop spans 13 amino acids. The germline gives CDR1 LGHDT, CDR2 YNNKEL (reference sequence). V was shortened by 1 base and J by 8 bases, with 8 bases between the two germline ends. The CDR3 loop reads CASSQGREEKLFF. CDR3 sequence (DNA): TGTGCCAGCAGCCAAGGCCGAGAGGAAAAACTGTTTTTT.

J is TRBJ2-4 and V is TRBV5-4; 7 nucleotides agree with TRBD1. From germline, CDR1 is SGHNT and CDR2 YYREEE (reference sequence). V was pared by 0 bases and J by 7 bases, with 4 bases of the junction left unmatched. The CDR3 extends over 14 amino acids. This CDR3 reads CASSLGQGVNIQYF. CDR3 DNA: TGTGCCAGCAGCTTGGGACAGGGAGTCAACATTCAGTACTTC.

The V and J genes are TRBV6-5 and TRBJ1-2; D ambiguous. The germline V gene encodes CDR1 MNHEY and CDR2 SVGAGI. V lost 2 bases and J 7 bases, leaving 5 bases between the germline ends. This CDR3 has 11 residues. The CDR3 DNA follows: TGTGCCAGCAGTTACCGGGGTGGCTACACCTTC. It codes for CASSYRGGYTF.

This clone was seen more than once but under ten times. The chain couples TRBV18 to TRBJ2-7; a weak D match, TRBD1 (5 bases). CDR1 and CDR2 (germline): KGHSH, LQKENI. With 6 bases removed from V and 6 bases from J, the gap between germline ends came to 15 bases. The CDR3 covers 13 residues. CDR3 sequence reads: CASSPSPQGEQYF. CDR3 nucleotides: TGTGCCAGCTCGCCGTCCCCTCAGGGCGAGCAGTACTTC.

The chain carries TRBV7-8 and TRBJ1-3; 8 positions agree with TRBD1. This CDR3 has 15 amino acids. Germline loops: CDR1 SGHVS, CDR2 FQNEAQ. The ends lost 2 bases at V and 4 bases at J; junction bases unmatched: 4. The CDR3 here is CASSLLRGLGNTIYF. CDR3 bases: TGTGCCAGCAGCTTACTCAGGGGGCTCGGAAACACCATATATTTT.

This sequence joins TRBV28 and TRBJ2-2; TRBD2 matches at 8 bases. CDR1 and CDR2 from the germline V gene are MDHEN and SYDVKM. J was trimmed by 5 bases and V by 6 bases; bases with no gene match: 5. The CDR3 totals 14 residues. CDR3 DNA: TGTGCCAGCAGGCGGGGGGAGTGGACCGGGGAGCTGTTTTTT. It translates to CASRRGEWTGELFF.

The chain carries TRBV28 and TRBJ1-3; 11 nucleotides agree with TRBD1. The CDR3 runs to 15 residues. Germline V CDR1 and CDR2: MDHEN, SYDVKM. The trim removed 5 bases at V and 3 bases at J, leaving 3 bases unmatched. In DNA form, the CDR3 reads TGTGCCAGCAGTCGGACAGGGGGCTTTGGAAACACCATATATTTT. It codes for CASSRTGGFGNTIYF.

The CDR3 loop reads CASSLGGQGSEAFF. The CDR3 bases are TGTGCCAGCAGTCTGGGGGGACAGGGCTCTGAAGCTTTCTTT. This chain joins TRBV28 and TRBJ1-1; 9 bases are shared with TRBD1. The germline V gene encodes CDR1 MDHEN and CDR2 SYDVKM. The CDR3 is made up of 14 amino acids. V was clipped by 5 bases and J by 6 bases; unmatched bases: 7.

The chain links TRBV19 to TRBJ1-4; tentative D call: TRBD1 (6 bases). Per germline, CDR1 LNHDA and CDR2 SQIVND (reference sequence). The CDR3 spans 14 residues. Trimming took off 6 bases at V and 8 bases at J, with 16 bases between the two ends. The CDR3 DNA is TGTGCCAGTAGACAAGGACAGCAATGGGAAAAACTGTTTTTT. The encoded protein is CASRQGQQWEKLFF. Supplemented by reference TRBV19 and TRBJ1-4, the full variable domain reads DGGITQSPKYLFRKEGQNVTLSCEQNLNHDAMYWYRQDPGQGLRLIYYSQIVNDFQKGDIAEGYSVSREKKESFPLTVTSAQKNPTAFYLCASRQGQQWEKLFFGSGTQLSVL.